These 3 T cell receptor beta chains share one sample of origin, sequenced in a study of cytomegalovirus exposure and HLA in healthy donors. Amplification used 60 Vbeta primers and 13 Jbeta primers. The assay was immunoSEQ multiplex PCR, and TCRdb's table has in-frame clones only and misses some. Among approximately 150,000 clones listed, roughly 80% were seen once. Sequences were obtained from PBMCs. The receptors were gathered from a man in his forties or fifties in good health and CMV-seropositive.

The rearrangement joins TRBV7-3 to TRBJ2-1; D unclear. CDR1 is SGHTA and CDR2 is FQGTGA in the germline V gene. Trimming pared 5 bases from V and 4 bases from J, leaving 15 bases between. CDR3 size: 15 residues. The CDR3 DNA reads as TGTGCCAGCAGCCCAACTCCGGCGGCATACAATGAGCAGTTCTTC. It is translated as CASSPTPAAYNEQFF.

The rearrangement uses TRBV7-2 and TRBJ1-3; 7 bases match TRBD1. Germline CDR1 reads SGHTA; CDR2 reads FQGNSA. The CDR3 consists of 17 residues. V lost 3 bases and J lost 4; bases outside the gene matches: 12. CDR3 in DNA: TGTGCCAGCAGCTTTTCCCCGGGACAGTTAGTCGGAAACACCATATATTTT. Protein product: CASSFSPGQLVGNTIYF.

V gene TRBV6-5 combines with J gene TRBJ2-7; TRBD2 matches at 14 bases. The CDR3 runs to 16 residues. With V trimmed by 2 bases and J by 5 bases, 5 bases remained unmatched. CDR1 is MNHEY and CDR2 is SVGAGI in the germline V gene. The CDR3 loop is CASSYGTSGGGNEQYF. CDR3 sequence (DNA): TGTGCCAGCAGTTACGGGACTAGCGGGGGCGGAAACGAGCAGTACTTC.